The 15 T cell receptor beta chains below come from one sample, sequenced in a study of breast tumors, draining lymph nodes, adjacent tissues. Samples came from axillary lymph nodes draining the breast cancer. One entry per CDR3 protein, called by TCRdb with MiXCR from the multiplex PCR reads. The repertoire includes around 130,000 distinct CDR3 sequences, just under 20% of them detected once, and approximately 3.5% sits in the top ten. Input material: axillary lymph node tissue. The receptors stem from a female donor with breast cancer. Some clones in this sample may be carry-over from other donors' samples.

Many counts were recorded for this clonotype. This chain's CDR3 is CSAGQPSTDTQYF. CDR3 nucleotide sequence: TGCAGTGCTGGACAGCCTAGCACAGATACGCAGTATTTT. The chain employs TRBV20-1 and TRBJ2-3, with D tentatively TRBD1 (6 bases). With 5 bases removed from V and 0 bases from J, the gap between germline ends came to 9 bases. The CDR3 sequence is 13 residues long. Germline V gives CDR1 DFQATT, CDR2 SNEGSKA (reference sequence).

In this sample, this clonotype turned up many times. The chain links TRBV7-9 to TRBJ2-3; 12 nucleotides match TRBD2. The CDR3 totals 15 residues. Germline CDR1 reads SEHNR; CDR2 reads FQNEAQ (reference sequence). Losses at the gene ends were 5 bases for V and 4 bases for J; bases not matched to a gene: 4. The CDR3 nucleotides read TGTGCCAGCAGCCGACTAGCGGGAGATGCAGATACGCAGTATTTT. Its protein is CASSRLAGDADTQYF.

Many counts were recorded for this clonotype. V usage is TRBV20-1 and J usage is TRBJ2-7; D is perhaps TRBD1 or TRBD2 (5 bases each). The CDR3 consists of 15 residues. From germline, CDR1 is DFQATT and CDR2 SNEGSKA (reference sequence). V dropped 6 bases and J dropped 5 bases, with 23 bases sitting between them. CDR3 amino acids: CSALDTRGARNEQYF. In nucleotides, the CDR3 is TGCAGTGCCCTAGACACCCGAGGGGCGAGGAACGAGCAGTACTTC.

The sample holds many counts of this clonotype. The gene calls are TRBV2 and TRBJ2-7; D may match TRBD1 or TRBD2 (5 bases each). This CDR3 is built from 13 residues. CDR1 and CDR2 (germline): SNHLY, FYNNEI. Trimming left V 6 bases short and J 2 bases short, with 11 bases between. The CDR3 here is CASRGPSAYEQYF. CDR3 bases: TGTGCCAGCAGGGGACCCTCCGCCTACGAGCAGTACTTC. Variable domain in full (rest from reference TRBV2 and TRBJ2-7): EPEVTQTPSHQVTQMGQEVILRCVPISNHLYFYWYRQILGQKVEFLVSFYNNEISEKSEIFDDQFSVERPDGSNFTLKIRSTKLEDSAMYFCASRGPSAYEQYFGPGTRLTVT.

This clonotype was detected many times. This sequence joins TRBV7-9 and TRBJ2-1; D not resolved. V was clipped by 1 base and J by 6 bases, with 4 bases between them. CDR1 SEHNR and CDR2 FQNEAQ come from the germline V gene (reference sequence). This CDR3 is 12 amino acids long. This CDR3 is CASSLVFNEQFF. The CDR3 nucleotides are TGTGCCAGCAGCTTAGTTTTCAATGAGCAGTTCTTC.

This clonotype appeared many times. The CDR3 loop reads CASSSKGYSPLHF. CDR3 nucleotide sequence: TGTGCCAGCAGTTCCAAGGGGTATTCACCCCTCCACTTT. This chain links TRBV27 with TRBJ1-6, with D perhaps matching TRBD1 (5 bases). Germline V CDR1 and CDR2: MNHEY, SMNVEV (reference sequence). Trimming stripped 4 bases from V and 8 bases from J, with 9 bases between. The CDR3 spans 13 residues.

This clonotype was detected ten times or more. The DNA of the CDR3 is TGTGCCAGCAGCCCTCATAGCGGGGGCCGCACAGATACGCAGTATTTT. Amino acid sequence: CASSPHSGGRTDTQYF. The chain employs TRBV9 and TRBJ2-3; TRBD2 aligns across 9 bases. The CDR3 loop spans 16 amino acids. Germline V gene sequence: CDR1 SGDLS, CDR2 YYNGEE. The trim removed 4 bases at V and 1 base at J, leaving 7 bases unmatched.

This clonotype was recorded many times. The rearrangement uses TRBV12-3 or TRBV12-4 and TRBJ1-2; 9 bases are shared with TRBD1. The CDR3 is 15 residues long. V was pared by 5 bases and J by 7 bases, with 11 bases of the junction left unmatched. The CDR3 bases are TGTGCCAGCAGTCCTACAGGGGGCGCAGGGAGTGGCTACACCTTC. The encoded protein is CASSPTGGAGSGYTF.

At least ten counts were recorded for this clonotype. This sequence joins TRBV12-3 or TRBV12-4 and TRBJ2-1, with 11 bases matching TRBD2. Losses at the gene ends were 3 bases for V and 1 base for J; bases not matched to a gene: 5. This CDR3 spans 17 amino acids. The CDR3 is CASSFPASGGSYNEQFF. In DNA, the CDR3 is TGTGCCAGCAGTTTCCCGGCTAGCGGGGGGTCCTACAATGAGCAGTTCTTC.

As concerns this clonotype: A much bigger clone sits one base away, suggesting this may be a read error. The rearrangement links TRBV2 to TRBJ1-4; D is perhaps TRBD1 (6 bases). CDR3 size: 13 residues. Per germline, CDR1 SNHLY and CDR2 FYNNEI. The CDR3 DNA follows: TGTGCCAGCAGTGACAGGGGCGGTGAAAAACCGTTTTTT. Protein sequence: CASSDRGGEKPFF.

A remark on this clonotype: A much larger clone differs by one base, so this may be a read error. V is TRBV7-9 and J is TRBJ2-2; D possibly uses TRBD1 or TRBD2 (5 bases each). The germline gives CDR1 SEHNR, CDR2 FQNEAQ (reference sequence). The CDR3 runs 11 residues. The CDR3 DNA follows: TGTGCCAGCAGCCTCCTGGGGGAGCTGCTTTTT. Encoded protein: CASSLLGELLF.

The V gene is TRBV5-5, the J gene TRBJ1-3; weak D call: TRBD1 (6 bases). CDR1 and CDR2 from the germline V gene are SGHKS and YYEKEE (reference sequence). This CDR3 has 13 residues. V was pared by 3 bases and J by 6 bases, with 10 bases between. Here the CDR3 reads CASSWGLENTIYF. The CDR3 DNA is TGTGCCAGCAGCTGGGGGCTGGAAAACACCATATATTTT.

This clonotype was counted at least ten times. This chain connects TRBV6-1 to TRBJ1-4, with D hard to call. The CDR3 is 13 amino acids. In germline, CDR1 is MNHNS, CDR2 SASEGT. V shed 8 bases and J shed 8 bases, with 15 bases lying between them. The CDR3 loop is CASSRGMGEKLFF. CDR3 in DNA: TGTGCCAGCTCTCGGGGAATGGGAGAAAAACTGTTTTTT.

This clonotype was counted many times. The rearrangement uses TRBV19 and TRBJ2-3; TRBD2 matches at 8 bases. The CDR3 loop spans 17 amino acids. V was clipped by 4 bases and J by 1 base; unmatched bases: 10. The germline gives CDR1 LNHDA, CDR2 SQIVND (reference sequence). The CDR3 bases are TGTGCCAGTAGTAAAACCGTAGCGGGGTATGGCACAGATACGCAGTATTTT. As protein: CASSKTVAGYGTDTQYF.

This clonotype was counted many times. The chain uses TRBV6-1 and TRBJ2-7, with 11 nucleotides matching TRBD2. The V gene's germline CDR1 is MNHNS and CDR2 SASEGT. CDR3 length equals 16 residues. Trimming removed 8 bases from V and 5 bases from J; junction bases left unmatched: 14. Here the CDR3 DNA reads TGTGCCAGCCCACCAAAAGTACTAGCGGGAGACAACGAGCAGTACTTC. This gives the protein CASPPKVLAGDNEQYF.